The 28 T cell receptor beta chains in this list originate from one sample, sequenced in a study of post-analysis software for immune sequencing data. Each TCR beta cDNA library carried unique molecular identifiers. TCRdb independently ran MiXCR on the PCR reads; one entry per CDR3 protein. This table has a few hundred thousand distinct CDR3 sequences, 30% to 45% appearing once. These receptors lack a known antigen. Regarding the study as a whole: Patients used about 5 TRBV segments, including TRBV5-6, TRBV5-1 and TRBV20-1, more often than controls.

Sequencing was carried out using blood. These receptor sequences come from a girl between 5 and 17 years old with multiple sclerosis.

This clonotype was observed many times. The chain uses TRBV20-1 and TRBJ2-1; no clear D gene. The CDR3 length is 15 residues. V gave up 5 bases and J gave up 1 base, with 15 bases separating them. Germline-derived CDR1 and CDR2 are DFQATT and SNEGSKA (reference sequence). CDR3 residues: CSARRRSASYNEQFF. CDR3 DNA: TGCAGTGCTCGTCGTAGGAGCGCTTCCTACAATGAGCAGTTCTTC.

This clonotype occurred many times. The rearrangement uses TRBV15 and TRBJ2-3; 10 positions agree with TRBD2. The CDR3 is 16 amino acids. J gave up 4 bases and V 11 bases, and 15 bases lay outside the gene matches. CDR1 and CDR2 (germline): LNHNV, YYDKDF (reference sequence). CDR3 sequence: CAAGLGSGRAPDTQYF. CDR3 DNA sequence: TGTGCCGCGGGCTTAGGAAGCGGGAGGGCCCCAGATACGCAGTATTTT.

This clonotype was picked up one time. The genes are TRBV7-2 and TRBJ2-5; D is ambiguous. The J call may be faulty, since TRBJ2-7 better matches the DNA end. The CDR3 covers 14 residues. Germline loops: CDR1 SGHTA, CDR2 FQGNSA. CDR3 loop: CASSLNVNFVEQYF. The CDR3 nucleotides read TGTGCCAGCAGCCTAAACGTCAATTTTGTCGAGCAGTACTTC.

To note about this clonotype: Being one base from a much bigger clone, this may be a read error. The rearrangement joins TRBV4-2 to TRBJ2-1; the match to TRBD2 covers 8 bases. The germline V gene encodes CDR1 LGHNA and CDR2 YNFKEQ. CDR3 length: 14 residues. V lost 4 bases and J lost 8; bases outside the gene matches: 7. The CDR3 spells CASSREGLADEQFF. DNA of the CDR3: TGTGCCAGCAGCCGAGAAGGACTAGCTGATGAGCAGTTCTTC.

J is TRBJ1-1 and V is TRBV20-1; D gene unclear. Trimming removed 1 base from V and 3 bases from J, with 18 bases in between. This CDR3 contains 16 residues. Germline V CDR1 and CDR2: DFQATT, SNEGSKA (reference sequence). The CDR3 is CSARVNRRGSDTEAFF. CDR3 nucleotide sequence: TGCAGTGCTAGAGTAAATCGGCGGGGTTCGGACACTGAAGCTTTCTTT.

This clonotype was found many times. J is TRBJ1-2 and V is TRBV6-5; TRBD1 matches 7 bases. The V gene end was trimmed by 11 bases and the J gene end by 4 bases; junction bases not matched to a gene: 10. The CDR3 is 13 residues long. CDR1 and CDR2 (germline): MNHEY, SVGAGI. CDR3 sequence reads: CAARLNRGYGYTF. The CDR3 coding sequence is TGTGCCGCACGTCTCAACAGGGGCTATGGCTACACCTTC.

This clonotype was counted ten times or more. The chain has TRBV27 and TRBJ2-1; 8 nucleotides match TRBD2. There are 15 residues in the CDR3. The J segment lost 5 bases and the V segment lost 5 bases, leaving 8 bases of the junction unmatched. Germline V gene lookup returns CDR1 MNHEY and CDR2 SMNVEV (reference sequence). CDR3 bases: TGTGCCAGCAGTCAACAGCGGGGGCCCCACAATGAGCAGTTCTTC. The encoded protein is CASSQQRGPHNEQFF.

The chain couples TRBV7-3 to TRBJ2-1; D gene unclear. CDR3 length equals 13 residues. Trimming removed 5 bases from V and 6 bases from J, with 11 bases in between. CDR1 is SGHTA and CDR2 is FQGTGA in the germline V gene. CDR3 coding DNA: TGTGCCAGCAGCATTGGTCTCGGCAATGAGCAGTTCTTC. Translation gives CASSIGLGNEQFF.

The rearrangement links TRBV7-8 to TRBJ1-1; D possibly corresponds to TRBD1 (5 bases). Germline lookup yields CDR1 SGHVS and CDR2 FQNEAQ. With 4 bases removed from V and 2 bases from J, the gap between germline ends came to 11 bases. The CDR3 covers 14 residues. CDR3 region: CASSWEGVNTEAFF. The CDR3 coding sequence is TGTGCCAGCAGCTGGGAAGGGGTTAACACTGAAGCTTTCTTT. Based on the CDR3 plus reference TRBV7-8 and TRBJ1-1, the full variable domain is GAGVSQSPRYKVAKRGQDVALRCDPISGHVSLFWYQQALGQGPEFLTYFQNEAQLDKSGLPSDRFFAERPEGSVSTLKIQRTQQEDSAVYLCASSWEGVNTEAFFGQGTRLTVV.

Details on this clonotype: This could be a read error, since a much larger clone is one nucleotide away. The rearrangement uses TRBV20-1 and TRBJ2-7; 8 bases are a match to TRBD2. This CDR3 contains 15 residues. Looked up from germline, CDR1 is DFQATT and CDR2 is SNEGSKA (reference sequence). J was trimmed by 7 bases and V by 2 bases; bases with no gene match: 13. The CDR3 coding sequence is TGCAGTGCTAGATCCGGGACTAGAACCTACAATGAGCAGTACTTC. Amino acid sequence: CSARSGTRTYNEQYF.

The chain has TRBV7-9 and TRBJ1-2; D ambiguous. Trimming took off 1 base at V and 3 bases at J, with 9 bases between the two ends. Germline values: CDR1 SEHNR, CDR2 FQNEAQ (reference sequence). There are 14 residues in the CDR3. The CDR3 region is CASSLGGGDYGYTF. For the CDR3, the DNA is TGTGCCAGCAGCTTAGGTGGCGGGGACTATGGCTACACCTTC.

This clonotype was seen a single time. V gene TRBV7-2 combines with J gene TRBJ1-5; D not certain. The V gene's germline CDR1 is SGHTA and CDR2 FQGNSA. This CDR3 is 15 amino acids long. The V and J ends lost 1 base and 1 base respectively, with 8 bases between them. In nucleotides, the CDR3 is TGTGCCAGCAGCTTAGTTCCGCAAAGCAATCAGCCCCAGCATTTT. Its protein is CASSLVPQSNQPQHF. Combining the CDR3 with reference TRBV7-2 and TRBJ1-5 gives the whole variable domain GAGVSQSPSNKVTEKGKDVELRCDPISGHTALYWYRQSLGQGLEFLIYFQGNSAPDKSGLPSDRFSAERTGGSVSTLTIQRTQQEDSAVYLCASSLVPQSNQPQHFGDGTRLSIL.

This rearrangement joins TRBV4-1 to TRBJ2-5, with 8 bases fitting TRBD2. V lost 4 bases to trimming and J lost 5 bases; unmatched junction nucleotides: 9. From germline, CDR1 is MGHRA and CDR2 YSYEKL. This CDR3 contains 15 residues. In nucleotides, the CDR3 is TGCGCCAGCAGCCTCGGGATAGCGGGAAGGGAGACCCAGTACTTC. Translating gives CASSLGIAGRETQYF.

A single count supports this clonotype. The chain is built from TRBV7-2 and TRBJ2-1; D is ambiguous. Trimming took 2 bases from V and 12 from J, leaving 17 bases between them. Germline V gene data show CDR1 as SGHTA and CDR2 as FQGNSA. The CDR3 is made up of 14 amino acids. This chain's CDR3 is CASSLRLTHNRQFF. The CDR3 nucleotides read TGTGCCAGCAGCTTACGTCTGACGCACAATAGGCAGTTCTTC.

The genes are TRBV2 and TRBJ2-2, with 9 positions matching TRBD1. V lost 0 bases to trimming and J lost 5 bases; unmatched junction nucleotides: 4. Germline V gene sequence: CDR1 SNHLY, CDR2 FYNNEI. The length of the CDR3 is 16 residues. The CDR3: CASSEARDRATGELFF. The CDR3, as DNA: TGTGCCAGCAGTGAAGCCCGGGACAGGGCGACCGGGGAGCTGTTTTTT.

With respect to this clonotype: A junction boundary mismatches the germline segment, possibly from a read error. The rearrangement joins TRBV20-1 to TRBJ2-1; TRBD2 matches at 9 bases. The germline CDR1 and CDR2 sequences are DFQATT and SNEGSKA (reference sequence). The CDR3 contains 12 residues. The CDR3 DNA reads TGCAGGGCTAGCGGGACTATGGATGAGCAGTTCTTC. Translation gives CRASGTMDEQFF.

The genes are TRBV29-1 and TRBJ2-7, with D perhaps assigned TRBD1 or TRBD2 (5 bases each). Judging by the DNA end, TRBJ2-5 fits better; the J call may be wrong. Germline CDR1 reads SQVTM; CDR2 reads ANQGSEA. The CDR3 runs to 14 residues. The CDR3 DNA follows: TGCAGCGTTGAGGGCAGGGACCCAACTGAGACCCAGTACTTC. It yields the protein CSVEGRDPTETQYF.

The CDR3 loop reads CASSPPDRSGKLFF. The DNA for the CDR3 is TGTGCCAGCAGCCCGCCGGACAGATCGGGAAAACTGTTTTTT. The chain links TRBV7-9 to TRBJ1-4, with D perhaps TRBD1 (6 bases). CDR1 is SEHNR, CDR2 FQNEAQ, per germline (reference sequence). The CDR3 extends over 14 amino acids. The V and J ends lost 5 bases and 10 bases respectively, with 17 bases between them. Full variable domain (outside the CDR3, taken from reference TRBV7-9 and TRBJ1-4): DTGVSQNPRHKITKRGQNVTFRCDPISEHNRLYWYRQTLGQGPEFLTYFQNEAQLEKSRLLSDRFSAERPKGSFSTLEIQRTEQGDSAMYLCASSPPDRSGKLFFGSGTQLSVL.

The chain is built from TRBV4-2 and TRBJ2-3; 13 nucleotides agree with TRBD2. The germline V gene encodes CDR1 LGHNA and CDR2 YNFKEQ. This CDR3 has 18 residues. V was pared by 0 bases and J by 4 bases, with 7 bases of the junction left unmatched. The CDR3 DNA follows: TGTGCCAGCAGCCAAGATCCCCGGACTAGCGGGAGCCCAGATACGCAGTATTTT. Translation gives CASSQDPRTSGSPDTQYF.

In its sample, this clonotype was seen a few times. A read error may explain this, as a much larger clone is one base away. The chain employs TRBV6-2 or TRBV6-3 and TRBJ2-4; TRBD1 might be the D (5 bases). The CDR3 extends over 13 amino acids. Germline assignment: CDR1 MNHEY and CDR2 SVGEGT. This CDR3 is CAGRSDTRNIQYF. Here the CDR3 DNA reads TGTGCCGGCAGATCGGACACCCGGAACATTCAGTACTTC.

This clonotype was counted at least ten times. V gene TRBV7-2 combines with J gene TRBJ1-1; D is unclear. The V end was cut by 5 bases, the J end by 6 bases, with 7 bases between. CDR1 SGHTA and CDR2 FQGNSA come from the germline V gene. The CDR3 extends over 11 amino acids. The DNA of the CDR3 is TGTGCCAGCAGCCTCTACCCTGAAGCTTTCTTT. As protein: CASSLYPEAFF.

Regarding this clonotype: At one end, the junction sequence differs from germline, possibly due to a read error. The chain couples TRBV6-2 or TRBV6-3 to TRBJ1-5; 7 positions match TRBD1. CDR1 MNHEY and CDR2 SVGEGT come from the germline V gene. The length of the CDR3 is 15 residues. The DNA of the CDR3 is TGTGCCGGCAGTACCCGGGACAGTCGCAATCAGCCCCAGCATTTT. Translation: CAGSTRDSRNQPQHF.

The chain uses TRBV9 and TRBJ1-2; D is possibly TRBD1 (6 bases). This CDR3 contains 14 residues. Deletions cut 7 bases from V and 5 bases from J, with 18 bases between. The germline CDR1 and CDR2 sequences are SGDLS and YYNGEE. The CDR3 nucleotides are TGTGCCAGCTCACCCAGGGGCCGACAGTATGGCTACACCTTC. It encodes CASSPRGRQYGYTF. Full variable domain (outside the CDR3, taken from reference TRBV9 and TRBJ1-2): DSGVTQTPKHLITATGQRVTLRCSPRSGDLSVYWYQQSLDQGLQFLIQYYNGEERAKGNILERFSAQQFPDLHSELNLSSLELGDSALYFCASSPRGRQYGYTFGSGTRLTVV.

Of note for this clonotype: A much larger clone sits a single nucleotide away, making a read error possible. The V gene is TRBV24-1, the J gene TRBJ2-1, with TRBD2 identical over 7 bases. The CDR3 runs to 14 residues. Germline CDR1 and CDR2: KGHDR and SFDVKD. The V gene end was trimmed by 7 bases and the J gene end by 6 bases; junction bases not matched to a gene: 8. The DNA of the CDR3 is TGTGCCACCAGGGCCAGCGGGGTCCTCAATGAGCAGTTCTTC. This gives the protein CATRASGVLNEQFF.

This clonotype showed up just a few times. V usage is TRBV20-1 and J usage is TRBJ1-5; D is undetermined. V was cut by 5 bases and J by 1 base, with 15 bases left in between. The CDR3 has 15 amino acids. CDR1 and CDR2 from the germline V gene are DFQATT and SNEGSKA (reference sequence). CDR3 DNA: TGCAGTGCTGGGGAGGCGGTCCGGAGCAATCAGCCCCAGCATTTT. This sequence encodes CSAGEAVRSNQPQHF.

As for this clonotype: It may be a read error: a sequence one base away is much more abundant. J is TRBJ2-1 and V is TRBV5-1; 8 nucleotides match TRBD2. CDR1 and CDR2 (germline): SGHRS, YFSETQ. The CDR3 length is 18 residues. V lost 4 bases, J lost 6 bases, and 18 bases stayed unmatched. CDR3 sequence reads: CASSLSGISSRGSNEQFF. The CDR3 DNA follows: TGCGCCAGCAGCCTTAGCGGGATCTCGTCCCGTGGCAGCAATGAGCAGTTCTTC.

This clonotype was observed once. The chain joins TRBV7-2 to TRBJ2-1; 9 positions agree with TRBD1. Germline CDR1 reads SGHTA; CDR2 reads FQGNSA. After removal of 5 bases from V and 7 bases from J, the junction contained 12 bases not matched to a gene. The CDR3 is 16 amino acids. CDR3 amino acids: CASSPRPGQGRNEQFF. CDR3 nucleotide sequence: TGTGCCAGCAGCCCACGACCGGGACAGGGCCGGAATGAGCAGTTCTTC.

With regard to this clonotype: At one end, the junction sequence differs from germline, possibly due to a read error. The J gene is TRBJ2-1, the V gene TRBV15; D remains unclear. Germline V lookup: CDR1 LNHNV, CDR2 YYDKDF (reference sequence). The CDR3 runs to 16 residues. The CDR3 loop is CAASRDFTEVDNEQFF. CDR3 in DNA: TGTGCCGCCAGCAGAGATTTCACAGAAGTGGACAATGAGCAGTTCTTC.